The 10 T cell receptor beta chains below come from one sample, sequenced in a study of blood T cell repertoires in COVID-19. The repertoire was sequenced with immunoSEQ multiplex PCR; TCRdb's copy has only in-frame clones and lacks some. The sample includes over 200,000 clones, around 85% of them seen just once. Sequencing used peripheral blood. These TCRs come from a human donor in a cohort sampled during active COVID-19.

The chain carries TRBV5-8 and TRBJ1-5, with a tentative D call TRBD1 (6 bases). The length of the CDR3 is 16 residues. Germline values: CDR1 SGHTS, CDR2 YDEGEE. V lost 4 bases to trimming and J lost 0 bases, with 14 bases between them. The DNA of the CDR3 is TGTGCCAGCAGCACAGGGACACTCAATAGCAATCAGCCCCAGCATTTT. Its protein is CASSTGTLNSNQPQHF.

This chain connects TRBV7-3 to TRBJ2-5; D gene uncertain. Trimming stripped 1 base from V and 2 bases from J, with 11 bases between. This CDR3 has 15 amino acids. Germline V gives CDR1 SGHTA, CDR2 FQGTGA. CDR3 protein: CASSLRVERQETQYF. CDR3 coding DNA: TGTGCCAGCAGCTTAAGGGTGGAGCGACAAGAGACCCAGTACTTC.

This chain joins TRBV30 and TRBJ2-7; perhaps TRBD1 as D (6 bases). V lost 2 bases, J lost 6 bases, and 26 bases lay in between. From germline, CDR1 is GTSNPN and CDR2 SVGIG (reference sequence). The CDR3 extends over 17 amino acids. The CDR3, as DNA: TGTGCCTGGAGTCTTCCATACCGGGACACCCTTCCTGGCGAGCAGTACTTC. It encodes CAWSLPYRDTLPGEQYF.

The chain employs TRBV12-3 or TRBV12-4 and TRBJ1-2; D ambiguous. V lost 8 bases to trimming and J lost 2 bases, with 9 bases between them. The CDR3 contains 12 residues. CDR3 coding DNA: TGTGCCAGCCAGGCTACGAACTATGGCTACACCTTC. This gives the protein CASQATNYGYTF.

The sample holds a few counts of this clone. This sample includes further DNA sequences coding for the same CDR3. This chain connects TRBV11-2 to TRBJ2-7, with 7 bases lining up with TRBD1. Germline loops: CDR1 SGHAT, CDR2 FQNNGV. J was trimmed by 0 bases and V by 5 bases; bases with no gene match: 4. The CDR3 length is 14 residues. This CDR3 reads CASSQDRSSYEQYF. In nucleotides, the CDR3 is TGTGCCAGCAGCCAGGACAGGTCCTCCTACGAGCAGTACTTC.

The table lists this clone with many counts. Additional DNA sequences in this sample encode the identical CDR3. The rearrangement joins TRBV19 to TRBJ1-5, with D unclear. There are 14 residues in the CDR3. From germline, CDR1 is LNHDA and CDR2 SQIVND (reference sequence). Trimming stripped 1 base from V and 4 bases from J, with 8 bases between. In nucleotides, the CDR3 is TGTGCCAGTAGTATAGGGTACAGTAATCAGCCCCAGCATTTT. Translation: CASSIGYSNQPQHF.

The chain is built from TRBV28 and TRBJ1-2, with D uncertain. Germline CDR1 MDHEN, CDR2 SYDVKM. CDR3 size: 11 residues. V was clipped by 6 bases and J by 10 bases, with 12 bases between them. The CDR3: CASSQAMIYTF. The CDR3 coding sequence is TGTGCCAGCAGCCAAGCCATGATCTACACCTTC.

V and J are TRBV5-4 and TRBJ2-3; 12 bases line up with TRBD2. The CDR3 totals 15 residues. J gave up 6 bases and V 2 bases, and 4 bases lay outside the gene matches. CDR1 and CDR2 from the germline V gene are SGHNT and YYREEE (reference sequence). The CDR3 bases are TGTGCCAGCAGCTTTTATACTAGCGGGGGGGATACGCAGTATTTT. Translation: CASSFYTSGGDTQYF.

The chain uses TRBV7-2 and TRBJ2-2; 8 bases align to TRBD2. V shed 6 bases, J shed 8 bases, and the junction held 14 bases outside the gene matches. The CDR3 length is 16 residues. The germline gives CDR1 SGHTA, CDR2 FQGNSA. The CDR3 DNA is TGTGCCAGCAGACCGGTCGAGACTAGCGCCACTGGGGAGCTGTTTTTT. Amino acid sequence: CASRPVETSATGELFF.

This clone was seen just once. The chain recombines TRBV7-2 with TRBJ2-4, with 10 positions matching TRBD2. The V gene end was trimmed by 4 bases and the J gene end by 6 bases; junction bases not matched to a gene: 15. CDR3 length: 18 amino acids. The germline V gene has CDR1 SGHTA and CDR2 FQGNSA. The CDR3 coding sequence is TGTGCCAGCAGCTCCGGTTGGGGGCTAGCGGGAGTGAGAAACATTCAGTACTTC. This encodes CASSSGWGLAGVRNIQYF. The whole variable domain, remainder taken from reference TRBV7-2 and TRBJ2-4, is GAGVSQSPSNKVTEKGKDVELRCDPISGHTALYWYRQSLGQGLEFLIYFQGNSAPDKSGLPSDRFSAERTGGSVSTLTIQRTQQEDSAVYLCASSSGWGLAGVRNIQYFGAGTRLSVL.